The 8 T cell receptor beta chains listed next were all sequenced from one sample in a study of identifying expanded T cells in peripheral blood. The protocol was immunoSEQ multiplex PCR, while the TCRdb copy is restricted to in-frame clones and leaves out a portion. This sample has 90,000 to 100,000 clones, with approximately 88% found just once. Sequencing was performed on blood. These receptors originate from a person aged 18 to 75 in good health.

The chain has TRBV2 and TRBJ1-2; D might be TRBD1 (6 bases). This CDR3 has 21 residues. The V and J ends lost 3 bases and 0 bases respectively, with 29 bases between them. Looked up from germline, CDR1 is SNHLY and CDR2 is FYNNEI. The DNA of the CDR3 is TGTGCCAGCAGTGAGGTGGGGGCGATCCGGGGCCGGTTAATTGCTAACTATGGCTACACCTTC. This gives the protein CASSEVGAIRGRLIANYGYTF.

A single count supports this clone. This chain connects TRBV6-1 to TRBJ2-7; no clear D. CDR1 and CDR2 (germline): MNHNS, SASEGT. The CDR3 runs to 10 residues. Trimming removed 11 bases at V and 1 base at J, with 6 bases between. The CDR3 DNA reads as TGTGCCGTCCAGTCCTACGAGCAGTACTTC. Its translation is CAVQSYEQYF.

The rearrangement joins TRBV4-1 to TRBJ2-7; D call uncertain. Germline V gene sequence: CDR1 MGHRA, CDR2 YSYEKL. This CDR3 has 13 amino acids. V shed 1 base and J shed 4 bases, with 8 bases lying between them. The CDR3 loop is CASSQALNYEQYF. CDR3 DNA sequence: TGCGCCAGCAGCCAAGCCCTAAATTACGAGCAGTACTTC.

V is TRBV5-1 and J is TRBJ2-2; TRBD2 aligns across 7 bases. The V segment lost 4 bases and the J segment 8 bases; nucleotides outside the gene matches: 17. The CDR3 is 17 amino acids. Germline V CDR1 and CDR2: SGHRS, YFSETQ. The CDR3 bases are TGCGCCAGCAGCCCCCACCCGGGAGGTCACAGCGGAGGGGAGCTGTTTTTT. This encodes CASSPHPGGHSGGELFF.

The genes are TRBV11-3 and TRBJ2-3; D remains ambiguous. This CDR3 is 14 amino acids long. V lost 1 base, J lost 5 bases, and 10 bases lay in between. CDR1 is SGHNT and CDR2 is YENEEA in the germline V gene. The chain's CDR3 is CASSLGLSLDTQYF. Here the CDR3 DNA reads TGTGCCAGCAGCTTAGGCTTGAGTTTAGATACGCAGTATTTT.

The chain employs TRBV7-9 and TRBJ2-4, with 7 bases matching TRBD2. The CDR3 runs 13 residues. V dropped 5 bases and J dropped 8; count of bases not matched to a gene: 6. CDR1 is SEHNR, CDR2 FQNEAQ, per germline (reference sequence). CDR3: CASSREEWDIQYF. CDR3 coding DNA: TGTGCCAGCAGCCGGGAGGAGTGGGACATTCAGTACTTC.

This sequence joins TRBV14 and TRBJ1-2, with 10 positions matching TRBD1. J lost 3 bases, V lost 4 bases, and 8 bases had no gene match. Germline-derived CDR1 and CDR2 are SGHDN and FVKESK. This CDR3 region has 16 residues. The CDR3 coding sequence is TGTGCCAGCAGCCCAGACAGGGGGCGACTCGACTATGGCTACACCTTC. Its translation: CASSPDRGRLDYGYTF.

The J gene is TRBJ1-2, the V gene TRBV7-9; 7 nucleotides agree with TRBD1. The CDR3 is 15 residues long. J gave up 6 bases and V 3 bases, and 10 bases lay outside the gene matches. The germline V gene has CDR1 SEHNR and CDR2 FQNEAQ (reference sequence). The CDR3 loop reads CASSLTDRVRDGYTF. The CDR3 DNA follows: TGTGCCAGCAGCTTGACCGACAGGGTCCGAGATGGCTACACCTTC.